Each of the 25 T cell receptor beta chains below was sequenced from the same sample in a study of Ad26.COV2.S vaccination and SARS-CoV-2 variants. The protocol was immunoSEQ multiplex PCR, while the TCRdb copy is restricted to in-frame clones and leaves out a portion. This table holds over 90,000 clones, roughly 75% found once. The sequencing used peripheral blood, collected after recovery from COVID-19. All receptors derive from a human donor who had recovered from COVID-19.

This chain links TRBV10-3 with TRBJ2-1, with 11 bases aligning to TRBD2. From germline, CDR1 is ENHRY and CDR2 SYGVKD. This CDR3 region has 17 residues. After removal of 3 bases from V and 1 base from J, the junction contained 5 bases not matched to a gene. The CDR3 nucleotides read TGTGCCATCAGTGATAGCGGGGGGGCCGGGTCCTACAATGAGCAGTTCTTC. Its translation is CAISDSGGAGSYNEQFF.

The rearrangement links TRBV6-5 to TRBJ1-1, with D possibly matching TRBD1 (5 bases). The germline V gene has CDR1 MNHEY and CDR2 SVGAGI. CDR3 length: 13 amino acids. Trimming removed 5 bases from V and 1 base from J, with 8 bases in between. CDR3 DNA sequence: TGTGCCAGCAGTCCGGGGCGGAACACTGAAGCTTTCTTT. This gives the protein CASSPGRNTEAFF.

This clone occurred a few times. CDR3 sequence: CASSEARGRRQPQHF. CDR3 nucleotide sequence: TGTGCCAGCAGTGAAGCAAGGGGAAGGAGGCAGCCCCAGCATTTT. The chain has TRBV6-1 and TRBJ1-5; possible D gene TRBD1, 5 bases. The germline V and J ends were trimmed by 0 bases and 7 bases, with 13 bases remaining between them. CDR3 length: 15 residues. Germline V lookup: CDR1 MNHNS, CDR2 SASEGT.

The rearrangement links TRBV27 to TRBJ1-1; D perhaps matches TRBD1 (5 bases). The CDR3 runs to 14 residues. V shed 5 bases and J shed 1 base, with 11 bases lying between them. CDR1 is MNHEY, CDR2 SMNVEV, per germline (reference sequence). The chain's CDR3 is CASSPRGRNTEAFF. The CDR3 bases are TGTGCCAGCAGTCCTAGGGGACGGAACACTGAAGCTTTCTTT.

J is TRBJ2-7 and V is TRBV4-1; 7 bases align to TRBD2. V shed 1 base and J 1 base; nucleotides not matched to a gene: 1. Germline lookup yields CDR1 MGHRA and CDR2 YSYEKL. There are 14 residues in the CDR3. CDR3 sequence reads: CASSQGEGSYEQYF. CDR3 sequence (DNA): TGCGCCAGCAGCCAAGGGGAGGGATCCTACGAGCAGTACTTC.

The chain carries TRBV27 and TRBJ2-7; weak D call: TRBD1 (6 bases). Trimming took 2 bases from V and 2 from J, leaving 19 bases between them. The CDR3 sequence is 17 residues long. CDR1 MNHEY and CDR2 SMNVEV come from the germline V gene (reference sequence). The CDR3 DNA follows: TGTGCCAGCAGTTTACTTGGCTCCAGGGGTCCCACCTACGAGCAGTACTTC. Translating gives CASSLLGSRGPTYEQYF.

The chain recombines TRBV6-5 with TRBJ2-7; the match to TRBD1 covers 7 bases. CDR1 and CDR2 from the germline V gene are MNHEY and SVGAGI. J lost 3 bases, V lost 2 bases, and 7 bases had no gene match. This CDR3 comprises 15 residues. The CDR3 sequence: CASSYPSGQSYEQYF. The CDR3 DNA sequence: TGTGCCAGCAGTTACCCCTCGGGACAGAGCTACGAGCAGTACTTC.

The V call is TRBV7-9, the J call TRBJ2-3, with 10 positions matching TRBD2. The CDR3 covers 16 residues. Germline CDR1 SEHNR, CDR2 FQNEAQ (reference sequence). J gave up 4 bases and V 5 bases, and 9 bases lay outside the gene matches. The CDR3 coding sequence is TGTGCCAGCAGCGATACTAGCGGGGTTACTCCAGATACGCAGTATTTT. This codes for CASSDTSGVTPDTQYF.

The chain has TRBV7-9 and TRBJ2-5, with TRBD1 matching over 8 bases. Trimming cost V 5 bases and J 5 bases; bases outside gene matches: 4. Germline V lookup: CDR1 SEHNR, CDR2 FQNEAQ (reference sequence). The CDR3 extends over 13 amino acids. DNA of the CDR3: TGTGCCAGCAGCCCAGGGGGCCGGGAGACCCAGTACTTC. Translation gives CASSPGGRETQYF.

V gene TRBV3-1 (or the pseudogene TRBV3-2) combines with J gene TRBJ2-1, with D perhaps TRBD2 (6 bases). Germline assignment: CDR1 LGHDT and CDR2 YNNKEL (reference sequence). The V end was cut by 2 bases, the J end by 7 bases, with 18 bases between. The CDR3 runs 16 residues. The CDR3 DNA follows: TGTGCCAGCAGCCAATCCAGGGCCCGGGGGAAGAATGAGCAGTTCTTC. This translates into CASSQSRARGKNEQFF.

CDR3 nucleotide sequence: TGTGCCAGCAGAAGTAGTGGGGATGAGCAGTTCTTC. Translating gives CASRSSGDEQFF. The chain uses TRBV27 and TRBJ2-1; the D is unclear. Germline CDR1 MNHEY, CDR2 SMNVEV (reference sequence). Trimming shortened V by 6 bases and J by 8 bases, and 11 bases separated the two germline ends. The length of the CDR3 is 12 residues.

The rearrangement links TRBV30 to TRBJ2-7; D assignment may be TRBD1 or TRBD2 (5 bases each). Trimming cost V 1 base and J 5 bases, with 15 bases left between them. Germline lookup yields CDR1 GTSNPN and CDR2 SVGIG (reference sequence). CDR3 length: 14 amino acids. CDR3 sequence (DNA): TGTGCCTGGAGTGGGGTGAGAGGGGTTGACGAGCAGTACTTC. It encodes CAWSGVRGVDEQYF. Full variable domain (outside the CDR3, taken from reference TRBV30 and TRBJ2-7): SQTIHQWPATLVQPVGSPLSLECTVEGTSNPNLYWYRQAAGRGLQLLFYSVGIGQISSEVPQNLSASRPQDRQFILSSKKLLLSDSGFYLCAWSGVRGVDEQYFGPGTRLTVT.

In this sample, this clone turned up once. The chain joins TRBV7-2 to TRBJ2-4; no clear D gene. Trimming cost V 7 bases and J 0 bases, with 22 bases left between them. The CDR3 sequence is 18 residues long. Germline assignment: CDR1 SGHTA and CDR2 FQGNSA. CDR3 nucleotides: TGTGCCAGCACCCACGGGCGCTTCACCACCCTAGCCAAAAACATTCAGTACTTC. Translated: CASTHGRFTTLAKNIQYF.

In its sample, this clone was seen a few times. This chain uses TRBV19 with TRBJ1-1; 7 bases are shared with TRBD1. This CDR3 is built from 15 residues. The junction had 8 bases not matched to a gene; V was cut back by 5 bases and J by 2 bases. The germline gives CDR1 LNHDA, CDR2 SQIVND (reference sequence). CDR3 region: CASSVLRDSNTEAFF. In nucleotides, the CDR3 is TGTGCCAGTAGTGTGCTCCGGGACAGCAACACTGAAGCTTTCTTT.

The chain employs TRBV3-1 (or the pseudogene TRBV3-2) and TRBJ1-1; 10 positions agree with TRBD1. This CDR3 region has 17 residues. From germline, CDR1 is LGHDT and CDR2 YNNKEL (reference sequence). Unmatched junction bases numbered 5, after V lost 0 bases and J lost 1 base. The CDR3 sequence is CASSQDYGTGENTEAFF. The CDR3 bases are TGTGCCAGCAGCCAAGATTACGGGACAGGGGAGAACACTGAAGCTTTCTTT.

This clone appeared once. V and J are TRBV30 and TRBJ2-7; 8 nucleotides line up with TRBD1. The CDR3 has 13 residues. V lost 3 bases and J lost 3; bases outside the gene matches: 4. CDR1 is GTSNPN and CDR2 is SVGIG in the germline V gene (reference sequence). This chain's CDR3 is CAWSLGQGYEQYF. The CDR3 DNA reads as TGTGCCTGGAGCCTCGGACAGGGCTACGAGCAGTACTTC.

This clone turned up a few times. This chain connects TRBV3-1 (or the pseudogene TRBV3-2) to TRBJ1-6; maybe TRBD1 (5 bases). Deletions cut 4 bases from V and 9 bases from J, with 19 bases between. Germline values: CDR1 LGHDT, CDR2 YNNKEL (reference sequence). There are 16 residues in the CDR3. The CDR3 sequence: CASSPLGGAEGSPLHF. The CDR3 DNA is TGTGCCAGCAGCCCGCTGGGAGGGGCTGAGGGTTCACCCCTCCACTTT.

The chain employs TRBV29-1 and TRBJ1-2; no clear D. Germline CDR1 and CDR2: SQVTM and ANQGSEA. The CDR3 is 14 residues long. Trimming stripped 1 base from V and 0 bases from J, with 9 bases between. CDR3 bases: TGCAGCGTTGAAGGATCGACTTCTAACTATGGCTACACCTTC. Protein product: CSVEGSTSNYGYTF.

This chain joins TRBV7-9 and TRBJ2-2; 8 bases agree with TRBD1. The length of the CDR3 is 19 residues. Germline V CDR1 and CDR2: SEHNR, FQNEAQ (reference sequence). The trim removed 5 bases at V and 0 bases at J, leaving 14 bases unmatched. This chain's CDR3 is CASSPTPGQGNTNTGELFF. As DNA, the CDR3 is TGTGCCAGCAGCCCAACGCCTGGACAGGGTAATACGAACACCGGGGAGCTGTTTTTT.

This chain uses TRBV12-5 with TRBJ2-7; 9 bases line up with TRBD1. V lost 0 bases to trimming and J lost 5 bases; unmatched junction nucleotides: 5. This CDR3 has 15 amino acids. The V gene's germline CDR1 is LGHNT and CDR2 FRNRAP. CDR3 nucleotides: TGTGCTAGTGGTTTGGTATACAGGGGGCACAACGAGCAGTACTTC. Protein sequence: CASGLVYRGHNEQYF.

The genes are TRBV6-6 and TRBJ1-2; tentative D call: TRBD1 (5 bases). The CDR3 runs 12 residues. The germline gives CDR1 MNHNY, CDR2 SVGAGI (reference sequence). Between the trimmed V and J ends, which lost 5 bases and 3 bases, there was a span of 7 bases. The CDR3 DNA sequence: TGTGCCAGCAGTGGGGACGACTATGGCTACACCTTC. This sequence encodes CASSGDDYGYTF.

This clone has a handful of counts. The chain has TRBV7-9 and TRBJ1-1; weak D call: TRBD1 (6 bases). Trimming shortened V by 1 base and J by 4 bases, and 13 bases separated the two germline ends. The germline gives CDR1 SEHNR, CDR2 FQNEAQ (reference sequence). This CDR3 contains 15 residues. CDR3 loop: CASSLGQGWSTEAFF. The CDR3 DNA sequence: TGTGCCAGCAGCTTAGGTCAGGGGTGGAGCACTGAAGCTTTCTTT.

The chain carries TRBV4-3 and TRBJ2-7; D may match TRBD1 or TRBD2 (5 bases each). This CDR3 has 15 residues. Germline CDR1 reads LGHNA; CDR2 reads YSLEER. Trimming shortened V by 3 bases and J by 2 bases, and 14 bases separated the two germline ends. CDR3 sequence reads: CASSHSGQSAYEQYF. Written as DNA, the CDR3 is TGCGCCAGCAGCCACTCGGGGCAATCAGCCTACGAGCAGTACTTC.

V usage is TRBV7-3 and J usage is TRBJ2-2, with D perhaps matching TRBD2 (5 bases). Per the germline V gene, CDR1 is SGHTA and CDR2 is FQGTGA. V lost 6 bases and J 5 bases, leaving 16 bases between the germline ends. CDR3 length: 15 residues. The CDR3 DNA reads TGTGCCAGCAGAAATAACCTCGGGGAAACCGGGGAGCTGTTTTTT. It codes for CASRNNLGETGELFF.

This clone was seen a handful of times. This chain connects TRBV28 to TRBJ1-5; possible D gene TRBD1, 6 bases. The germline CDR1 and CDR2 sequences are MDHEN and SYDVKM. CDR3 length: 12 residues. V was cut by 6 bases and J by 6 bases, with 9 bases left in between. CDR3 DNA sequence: TGTGCCAGCAGGGCAGGGGTTCAGCCCCAGCATTTT. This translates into CASRAGVQPQHF.